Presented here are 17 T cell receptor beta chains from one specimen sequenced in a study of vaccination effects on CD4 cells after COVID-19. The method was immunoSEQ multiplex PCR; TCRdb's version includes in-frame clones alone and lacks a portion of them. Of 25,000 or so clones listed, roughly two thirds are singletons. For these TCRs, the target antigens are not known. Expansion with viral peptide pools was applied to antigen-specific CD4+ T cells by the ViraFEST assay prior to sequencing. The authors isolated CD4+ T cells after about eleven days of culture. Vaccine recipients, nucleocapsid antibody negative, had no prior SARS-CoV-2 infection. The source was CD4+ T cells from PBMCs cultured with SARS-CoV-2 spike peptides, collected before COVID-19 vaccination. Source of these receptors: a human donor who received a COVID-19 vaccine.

In DNA form, the CDR3 reads TGCGCCAGCAGCCCGCAAGAGCGGAGTTACAATGAGCAGTTCTTC. It codes for CASSPQERSYNEQFF. The chain has TRBV4-1 and TRBJ2-1; a weak D match, TRBD2 (5 bases). This CDR3 has 15 residues. CDR1 is MGHRA, CDR2 YSYEKL, per germline. Trimming shortened V by 4 bases and J by 4 bases, and 14 bases separated the two germline ends.

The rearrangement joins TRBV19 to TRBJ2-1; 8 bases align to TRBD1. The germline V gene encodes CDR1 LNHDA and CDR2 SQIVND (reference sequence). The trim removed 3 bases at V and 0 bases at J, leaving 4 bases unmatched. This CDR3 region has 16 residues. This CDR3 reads CASSILGTGSYNEQFF. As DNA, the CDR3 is TGTGCCAGTAGTATCCTGGGGACAGGCTCCTACAATGAGCAGTTCTTC.

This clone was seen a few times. The chain's CDR3 is CASSRTADNSPLHF. The CDR3 DNA reads as TGTGCCAGCAGCCGGACAGCCGATAATTCACCCCTCCACTTT. The chain employs TRBV7-9 and TRBJ1-6; possible D gene TRBD1, 6 bases. Germline V gene data show CDR1 as SEHNR and CDR2 as FQNEAQ (reference sequence). This CDR3 has 14 amino acids. The germline V and J ends were trimmed by 5 bases and 5 bases, with 10 bases remaining between them.

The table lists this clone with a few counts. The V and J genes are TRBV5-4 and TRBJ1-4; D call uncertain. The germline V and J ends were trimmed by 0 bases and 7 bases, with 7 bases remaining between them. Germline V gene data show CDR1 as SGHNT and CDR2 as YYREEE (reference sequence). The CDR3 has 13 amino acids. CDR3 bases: TGTGCCAGCAGCTTGGATCCAGGTGAAAAACTGTTTTTT. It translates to CASSLDPGEKLFF.

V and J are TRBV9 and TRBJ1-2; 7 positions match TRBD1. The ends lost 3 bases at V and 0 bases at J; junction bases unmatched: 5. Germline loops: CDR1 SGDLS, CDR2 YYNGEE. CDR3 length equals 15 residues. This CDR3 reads CASSARQGTNYGYTF. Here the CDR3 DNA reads TGTGCCAGCAGCGCCAGACAGGGTACTAACTATGGCTACACCTTC.

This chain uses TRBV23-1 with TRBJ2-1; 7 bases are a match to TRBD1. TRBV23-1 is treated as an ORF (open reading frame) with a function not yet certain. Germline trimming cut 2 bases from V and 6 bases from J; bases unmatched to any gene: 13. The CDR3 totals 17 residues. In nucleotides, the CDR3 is TGCGCCAGCAGTCAAAGTCCAAGACAGGGTCCGGTCAATGAGCAGTTCTTC. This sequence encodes CASSQSPRQGPVNEQFF.

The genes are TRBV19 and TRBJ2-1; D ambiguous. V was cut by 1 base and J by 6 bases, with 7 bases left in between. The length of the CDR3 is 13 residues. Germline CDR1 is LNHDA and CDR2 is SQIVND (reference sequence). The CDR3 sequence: CASSIALLNEQFF. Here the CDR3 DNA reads TGTGCCAGTAGTATAGCACTCCTCAATGAGCAGTTCTTC. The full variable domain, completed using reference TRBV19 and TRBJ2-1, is DGGITQSPKYLFRKEGQNVTLSCEQNLNHDAMYWYRQDPGQGLRLIYYSQIVNDFQKGDIAEGYSVSREKKESFPLTVTSAQKNPTAFYLCASSIALLNEQFFGPGTRLTVL.

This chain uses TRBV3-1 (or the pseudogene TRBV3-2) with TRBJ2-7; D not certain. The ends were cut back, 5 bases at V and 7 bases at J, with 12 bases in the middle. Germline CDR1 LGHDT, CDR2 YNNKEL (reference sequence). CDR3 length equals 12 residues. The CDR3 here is CASSTAGEEQYF. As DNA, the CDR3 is TGTGCCAGCAGCACCGCCGGCGAGGAGCAGTACTTC.

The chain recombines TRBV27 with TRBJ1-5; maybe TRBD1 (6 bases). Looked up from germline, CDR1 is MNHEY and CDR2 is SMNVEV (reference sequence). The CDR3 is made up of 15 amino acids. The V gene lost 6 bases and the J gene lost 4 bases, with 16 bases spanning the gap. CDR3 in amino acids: CASRPTGIRNQPQHF. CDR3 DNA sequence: TGTGCCAGCAGGCCTACAGGGATCCGGAATCAGCCCCAGCATTTT.

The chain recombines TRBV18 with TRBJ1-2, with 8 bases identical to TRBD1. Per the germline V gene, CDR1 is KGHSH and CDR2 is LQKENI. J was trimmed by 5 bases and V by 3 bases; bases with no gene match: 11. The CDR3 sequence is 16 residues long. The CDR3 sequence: CASSPSDRGTGYGYTF. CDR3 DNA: TGTGCCAGCTCACCTTCCGACAGGGGAACAGGGTATGGCTACACCTTC. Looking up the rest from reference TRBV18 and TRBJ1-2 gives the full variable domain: NAGVMQNPRHLVRRRGQEARLRCSPMKGHSHVYWYRQLPEEGLKFMVYLQKENIIDESGMPKERFSAEFPKEGPSILRIQQVVRGDSAAYFCASSPSDRGTGYGYTFGSGTRLTVV.

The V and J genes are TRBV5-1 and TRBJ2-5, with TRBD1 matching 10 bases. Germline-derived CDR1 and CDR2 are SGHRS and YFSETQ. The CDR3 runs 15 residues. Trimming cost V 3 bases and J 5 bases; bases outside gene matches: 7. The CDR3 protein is CASSSAGQGSETQYF. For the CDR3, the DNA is TGCGCCAGCAGCTCAGCGGGACAGGGGAGTGAGACCCAGTACTTC. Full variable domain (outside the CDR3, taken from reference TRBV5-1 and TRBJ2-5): KAGVTQTPRYLIKTRGQQVTLSCSPISGHRSVSWYQQTPGQGLQFLFEYFSETQRNKGNFPGRFSGRQFSNSRSEMNVSTLELGDSALYLCASSSAGQGSETQYFGPGTRLLVL.

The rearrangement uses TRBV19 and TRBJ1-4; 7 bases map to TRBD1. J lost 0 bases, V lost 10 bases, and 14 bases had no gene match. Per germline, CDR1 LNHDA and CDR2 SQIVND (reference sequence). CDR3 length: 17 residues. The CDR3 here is CATRGRGSGATNEKLFF. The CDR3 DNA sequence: TGTGCCACTCGTGGCAGGGGGTCAGGGGCAACTAATGAAAAACTGTTTTTT.

CDR3 loop: CASGTVRDEQFF. CDR3 in DNA: TGCGCCTCGGGGACAGTAAGGGATGAGCAGTTCTTC. J is TRBJ2-1 and V is TRBV5-1; 7 positions agree with TRBD1. The CDR3 consists of 12 residues. Germline values: CDR1 SGHRS, CDR2 YFSETQ. The trim removed 10 bases at V and 8 bases at J, leaving 9 bases unmatched.

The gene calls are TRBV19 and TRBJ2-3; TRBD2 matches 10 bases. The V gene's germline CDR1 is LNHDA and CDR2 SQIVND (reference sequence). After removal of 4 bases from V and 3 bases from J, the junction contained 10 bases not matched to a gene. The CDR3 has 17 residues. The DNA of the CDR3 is TGTGCCAGTAGTACCGACCCTAGCGGGGGTTGGACAGATACGCAGTATTTT. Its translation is CASSTDPSGGWTDTQYF.

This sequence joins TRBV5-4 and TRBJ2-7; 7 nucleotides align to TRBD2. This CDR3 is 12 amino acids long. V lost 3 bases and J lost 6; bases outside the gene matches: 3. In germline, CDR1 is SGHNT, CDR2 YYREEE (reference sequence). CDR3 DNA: TGTGCCAGCAGCTCCAGGGAGGGCGAGCAGTACTTC. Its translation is CASSSREGEQYF.

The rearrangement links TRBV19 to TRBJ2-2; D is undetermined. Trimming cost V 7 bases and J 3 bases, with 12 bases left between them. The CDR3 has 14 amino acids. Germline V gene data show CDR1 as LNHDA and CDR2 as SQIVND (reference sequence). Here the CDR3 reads CASTDLQHTGELFF. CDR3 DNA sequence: TGTGCCAGTACTGATCTACAGCACACCGGGGAGCTGTTTTTT.

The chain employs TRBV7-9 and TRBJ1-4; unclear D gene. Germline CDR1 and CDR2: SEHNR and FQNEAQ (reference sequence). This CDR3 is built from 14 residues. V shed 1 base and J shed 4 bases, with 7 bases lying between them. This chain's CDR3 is CASSLGEGNEKLFF. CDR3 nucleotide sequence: TGTGCCAGCAGCTTAGGGGAGGGTAATGAAAAACTGTTTTTT.